Included here is one TCR beta chain sequence, with context. Its antigen is unknown. The data belong to a study of radiotherapy plus CTLA-4 blockade in lung cancer. Study-level background: The study recorded objective responses in about 20% of patients and disease control in approximately 29%.

Study-wide results and caveats: Blood saw expansion of tumor-derived TCR clones after radiotherapy plus ipilimumab. Early shifts in blood T cell clones, with interferon-beta, reportedly predicted response best.

TCRdb keeps only in-frame clones here, not all; method: immunoSEQ multiplex PCR. The table has just over 60,000 clones, 60% to 80% seen once. Those patients who had chemo-refractory metastatic non-small-cell lung cancer were given focal radiation along with CTLA-4 blockade through ipilimumab. The input for sequencing was peripheral blood, taken from a patient treated with radiotherapy plus ipilimumab. This receptor was taken from a human donor with non-small cell lung cancer who had a complete response to radiotherapy plus ipilimumab.

This CDR3 is CASSPPKARGQPQHF. The CDR3 DNA sequence: TGTGCCAGCTCACCACCGAAGGCAAGAGGGCAGCCCCAGCATTTT. V gene TRBV18 combines with J gene TRBJ1-5; no clear D gene. The CDR3 covers 15 residues. Looked up from germline, CDR1 is KGHSH and CDR2 is LQKENI. V was pared by 0 bases and J by 7 bases, with 13 bases between.